Only a few counts were recorded for the clone carrying this T cell receptor (beta chain). Its antigen is unknown. MiXCR, run by TCRdb on the 5' RACE reads, gives a single entry per CDR3 protein. Counted here are hundreds of thousands of distinct CDR3 sequences, approximately 12% occurring once; the ten biggest clones make up 0.51%. Between the trimmed V and J ends, which lost 6 bases and 2 bases, there was a span of 15 bases. The CDR3 is made up of 15 amino acids. These data are taken from a study of CD8 T cells in ankylosing spondylitis. Notes on the study in general: Disease-linked clones had a CD8+ phenotype and relatively low frequency in peripheral blood. Clones tied to disease were said to be significantly enriched in matched ankylosing spondylitis synovial fluid. Past research had described some motif variants in reactive arthritis synovial fluid and blood. A TCR beta motif of under 10 highly homologous variants seemed to mark ankylosing spondylitis blood.

The receptor was isolated from a male donor with ankylosing spondylitis. The chain uses TRBV12-3 or TRBV12-4 and TRBJ2-3; TRBD2 might be the D (6 bases). The sample comprised blood, either unsorted or a sorted T cell fraction (not recorded which). The CDR3 protein is CASSLEGKHTDTQYF. As DNA, the CDR3 is TGTGCCAGCAGCCTGGAGGGCAAACACACAGATACGCAGTATTTT.